Listed below are T cell receptor beta chains from one sample, sequenced in a study of tumor-infiltrating lymphocytes in localized non-small cell lung cancer. The assay was immunoSEQ multiplex PCR, and TCRdb's table has in-frame clones only and misses some. The sample records more than 9,000 clones, around 63% being singletons. Sequencing was carried out using lung tumor tissue. Source of these receptors: a human donor with non-small cell lung cancer. CDR3s include the opening cysteine and the closing phenylalanine or tryptophan. The order of the fields is D gene, CDR3 length, J gene, clone size, V gene, CDR3 DNA, CDR3 protein. D genes are given only for firm matches. Size is omitted from some rows. Given values are once, few, many or a class for expanded clones.

. | 18 | TRBJ1-3 | . | TRBV18 | TGTGCCAGCTCACCCAACCTAGGGACCCACAGCTCTGGAAACACCATATATTTT | CASSPNLGTHSSGNTIYF
TRBD1 | 13 | TRBJ1-2 | . | TRBV5-6 | TGTGCCAGCAGCTTTGGACAGGATCGAGGCTACACCTTC | CASSFGQDRGYTF
TRBD1 | 14 | TRBJ2-7 | . | TRBV29-1 | TGCAGCGCATGGGGACAGGGGGCCACCTACGAGCAGTACTTC | CSAWGQGATYEQYF
TRBD1 | 14 | TRBJ2-5 | . | TRBV28 | TGTGCCAGCAGGCGGGGACAGGCACAAGAGACCCAGTACTTC | CASRRGQAQETQYF
. | 14 | TRBJ1-4 | . | TRBV5-1 | TGCGCCAGCAGCCTCGGACGGGGCGGTGAAAAACTGTTTTTT | CASSLGRGGEKLFF
. | 16 | TRBJ2-2 | . | TRBV5-4 | TGTGCCAGCAGCCCCTTGGACAGAGCTTCCTCCGGGGAGCTGTTTTTT | CASSPLDRASSGELFF
. | 15 | TRBJ1-2 | . | TRBV1 | TGCACCAGCAGCGAAAACGGACAGGGTTCGGGTGGCTACACCTTC | CTSSENGQGSGGYTF
. | 14 | TRBJ2-2 | . | TRBV10-1 | TGCGCCAGCAGTGAGGTACCCTTTTCCGGGGAGCTGTTTTTT | CASSEVPFSGELFF
. | 13 | TRBJ1-4 | . | TRBV18 | TGTGCCAGCTCACAACAGGAAGCTGAAAAACTGTTTTTT | CASSQQEAEKLFF
. | 19 | TRBJ2-7 | . | TRBV5-5 | TGTGCCAGCAGCGTAATAAAACCGGAGGGGGCTAGCGGCTCCTACGAGCAGTACTTC | CASSVIKPEGASGSYEQYF
. | 15 | TRBJ1-5 | medium-sized | TRBV7-2 | TGTGCCAGCAGCTTAGGACCGAACAGGGAGTGGCCCCAGCATTTT | CASSLGPNREWPQHF
TRBD1 | 18 | TRBJ2-7 | . | TRBV10-3 | TGTGCCATCGGGCGCTACCAATCCACGGGACAGGGGAACTACGAGCAGTACTTC | CAIGRYQSTGQGNYEQYF
TRBD1 | 14 | TRBJ1-2 | . | TRBV29-1 | TGCAGCGTAGAGCCCGGGACAGCTAACTATGGCTACACCTTC | CSVEPGTANYGYTF